This T cell receptor (beta chain) is from a study of T cell repertoires in cytomegalovirus infection. TCRdb re-analysed the reads in MiXCR, keeping a single row per CDR3 protein. The table records 500,000 to 600,000 distinct CDR3 sequences, approximately 17% of them present only once. The CDR3 has 12 residues. V lost 6 bases and J 9 bases, leaving 14 bases between the germline ends. The specimen sequenced was CD8+ T cells from PBMCs. The receptor's source is a human donor in good health (CMV status not recorded). Some clones in this sample may be carry-over from other donors' samples. The genes are TRBV12-3 or TRBV12-4 and TRBJ1-1, with D perhaps matching TRBD1 (6 bases). CDR3 sequence: CASSPGQIQAFF. Written as DNA, the CDR3 is TGTGCCAGCAGCCCCGGACAGATTCAAGCTTTCTTT.